A single sample gave rise to the 4 T cell receptor beta chains below, sequenced in a study of blood T cell repertoires in COVID-19. The method was immunoSEQ multiplex PCR; TCRdb's version includes in-frame clones alone and lacks a portion of them. The sample records over 200,000 clones, approximately 79% being singletons. The material sequenced was peripheral blood. The origin of the receptors is a human donor in a cohort sampled during active COVID-19.

The J gene is TRBJ2-2, the V gene TRBV5-4; possible D gene TRBD2, 6 bases. The CDR3 totals 15 residues. Germline CDR1 is SGHNT and CDR2 is YYREEE (reference sequence). V lost 0 bases to trimming and J lost 4 bases, with 10 bases between them. The DNA for the CDR3 is TGTGCCAGCAGCTTGGCCGGAGGGGTCACCGGGGAGCTGTTTTTT. Translated, it gives CASSLAGGVTGELFF.

The chain is built from TRBV6-6 and TRBJ1-4; 9 positions agree with TRBD1. CDR1 is MNHNY, CDR2 SVGAGI, per germline (reference sequence). V lost 5 bases, J lost 5 bases, and 6 bases stayed unmatched. This CDR3 region has 15 residues. In DNA form, the CDR3 reads TGTGCCAGCAGTGCCGGGACAGGGTTGAATGAAAAACTGTTTTTT. Translated, it gives CASSAGTGLNEKLFF.

The CDR3 DNA is TGTGCCAGCAGGGCAGGGGGCAGAGTGGGGCAGTACTTC. Protein product: CASRAGGRVGQYF. The gene calls are TRBV6-6 and TRBJ2-7; 8 bases align to TRBD1. The ends lost 6 bases at V and 9 bases at J; junction bases unmatched: 10. This CDR3 comprises 13 residues. Germline values: CDR1 MNHNY, CDR2 SVGAGI (reference sequence).

This chain joins TRBV27 and TRBJ2-7; TRBD2 aligns across 14 bases. Trimming removed 8 bases from V and 6 bases from J; junction bases left unmatched: 21. Germline CDR1 reads MNHEY; CDR2 reads SMNVEV (reference sequence). This CDR3 is built from 19 residues. CDR3 sequence: CASGRQGLAGAPRVIEQYF. Here the CDR3 DNA reads TGTGCCAGCGGACGACAGGGACTAGCGGGAGCCCCTAGGGTGATCGAGCAGTACTTC.